Presented here are 27 T cell receptor beta chains from one specimen sequenced in a study of T cells after posttransplantation cyclophosphamide (dated by TCRdb to about 2016). Preparation of the library involved the immunoSEQ multiplex PCR assay. TCRdb took this table from immuneACCESS and kept in-frame rearrangements with V and J called. Such tables lack part of the clones; where checked against another copy, unresolved V genes explain under half of the gap, and the rest is unexplained. There are tens of thousands of clones in this sample, and none of them is a singleton. Together, the top ten hold approximately 1.5% of the sample. Input material: PBMCs. The receptors were gathered from a man in his fifties in good health, CMV-negative, and a related stem cell transplant donor.

A few counts support this clone. One base away lies a much larger clone, so this may be a sequencing read error. V and J are TRBV5-1 and TRBJ2-5, with 8 bases lining up with TRBD1. The CDR3 runs to 15 residues. Germline-derived CDR1 and CDR2 are SGHRS and YFSETQ. The ends lost 4 bases at V and 5 bases at J; junction bases unmatched: 10. The CDR3 nucleotides are TGCGCCAGCAGCAGCTCAGGGGGCGATGAGGAGACCCAGTACTTC. Protein product: CASSSSGGDEETQYF. Together with reference TRBV5-1 and TRBJ2-5, the CDR3 gives the full variable domain: KAGVTQTPRYLIKTRGQQVTLSCSPISGHRSVSWYQQTPGQGLQFLFEYFSETQRNKGNFPGRFSGRQFSNSRSEMNVSTLELGDSALYLCASSSSGGDEETQYFGPGTRLLVL.

The sample holds many counts of this clone. The chain is built from TRBV5-1 and TRBJ2-1; a possible D gene is TRBD1 (6 bases). The CDR3 has 16 residues. Deletions cut 4 bases from V and 0 bases from J, with 14 bases between. Germline V gene lookup returns CDR1 SGHRS and CDR2 YFSETQ. The CDR3 spells CASSGGQLSSYNEQFF. CDR3 in DNA: TGCGCCAGCAGCGGAGGACAGCTGAGCTCCTACAATGAGCAGTTCTTC.

This clone was seen ten or more times. Here the CDR3 DNA reads TGTGCCACCAGCAGGCTAGCGGGGGGTCGGGGCAATGAGCAGTTCTTC. The encoded protein is CATSRLAGGRGNEQFF. The rearrangement uses TRBV15 and TRBJ2-1, with 11 bases identical to TRBD2. This CDR3 contains 16 residues. Germline loops: CDR1 LNHNV, CDR2 YYDKDF (reference sequence). The V gene end was trimmed by 3 bases and the J gene end by 6 bases; junction bases not matched to a gene: 7. Based on the CDR3 plus reference TRBV15 and TRBJ2-1, the full variable domain is DAMVIQNPRYQVTQFGKPVTLSCSQTLNHNVMYWYQQKSSQAPKLLFHYYDKDFNNEADTPDNFQSRRPNTSFCFLDIRSPGLGDTAMYLCATSRLAGGRGNEQFFGPGTRLTVL.

This clone appeared many times. The chain recombines TRBV5-1 with TRBJ1-5, with 9 bases that match TRBD1. Germline values: CDR1 SGHRS, CDR2 YFSETQ. With 4 bases clipped from V and 6 bases from J, the junction kept 8 bases outside the gene matches. This CDR3 has 15 residues. CDR3 in DNA: TGCGCCAGCAGCACCACCACAGGGGGCGGTCAGCCCCAGCATTTT. It yields the protein CASSTTTGGGQPQHF.

This clone occurred many times. The chain has TRBV7-9 and TRBJ2-5, with 13 nucleotides matching TRBD2. Per the germline V gene, CDR1 is SEHNR and CDR2 is FQNEAQ (reference sequence). V gave up 6 bases and J gave up 2 bases; unmatched junction bases: 6. CDR3 length: 16 residues. CDR3 protein: CASSQSGLAGQETQYF. In DNA, the CDR3 is TGTGCCAGCAGTCAGTCGGGACTAGCGGGGCAAGAGACCCAGTACTTC.

This clone was found many times. The V call is TRBV27, the J call TRBJ2-2; 11 nucleotides match TRBD2. The CDR3 totals 15 residues. V gave up 4 bases and J gave up 5 bases; unmatched junction bases: 3. CDR1 and CDR2 from the germline V gene are MNHEY and SMNVEV (reference sequence). The CDR3 is CASSSRTSGTGELFF. The CDR3 DNA reads TGTGCCAGCAGTTCCAGGACTAGCGGGACCGGGGAGCTGTTTTTT.

This clone was recorded many times. The rearrangement joins TRBV18 to TRBJ1-3; TRBD1 agrees at 8 bases. The CDR3 is made up of 16 amino acids. In germline, CDR1 is KGHSH, CDR2 LQKENI. V gave up 6 bases and J gave up 2 bases; unmatched junction bases: 9. CDR3 protein: CASSRTGTGTGNTIYF. The CDR3 nucleotides are TGTGCCAGCTCCCGGACCGGGACAGGAACTGGAAACACCATATATTTT. Filled out from reference TRBV18 and TRBJ1-3, the complete variable domain reads NAGVMQNPRHLVRRRGQEARLRCSPMKGHSHVYWYRQLPEEGLKFMVYLQKENIIDESGMPKERFSAEFPKEGPSILRIQQVVRGDSAAYFCASSRTGTGTGNTIYFGEGSWLTVV.

The chain couples TRBV7-6 to TRBJ1-6, with D uncertain. Per germline, CDR1 SGHVS and CDR2 FNYEAQ. V gave up 2 bases and J gave up 5 bases, with 10 bases separating them. This CDR3 has 15 amino acids. The CDR3, as DNA: TGTGCCAGCAGCTTAAGTAGGGAGAATAATTCACCCCTCCACTTT. This translates into CASSLSRENNSPLHF. The whole variable domain, remainder taken from reference TRBV7-6 and TRBJ1-6, is GAGVSQSPRYKVTKRGQDVALRCDPISGHVSLYWYRQALGQGPEFLTYFNYEAQQDKSGLPNDRFSAERPEGSISTLTIQRTEQRDSAMYRCASSLSRENNSPLHFGNGTRLTVT.

Ten or more counts support this clone. The V call is TRBV10-3, the J call TRBJ2-7; 7 nucleotides match TRBD2. J lost 4 bases, V lost 3 bases, and 9 bases had no gene match. The CDR3 loop spans 15 amino acids. In germline, CDR1 is ENHRY, CDR2 SYGVKD. The CDR3 sequence is CAISDLAETGYEQYF. In DNA form, the CDR3 reads TGTGCCATCAGTGATCTAGCGGAGACGGGTTACGAGCAGTACTTC.

This clone occurred many times. CDR3 sequence reads: CSVVGEGGYEQYF. In DNA, the CDR3 is TGCAGCGTTGTTGGGGAAGGGGGCTACGAGCAGTACTTC. The rearrangement links TRBV29-1 to TRBJ2-7, with TRBD1 as a possible D gene (6 bases). The V end was cut by 4 bases, the J end by 3 bases, with 13 bases between. Looked up from germline, CDR1 is SQVTM and CDR2 is ANQGSEA. The length of the CDR3 is 13 residues.

This clone was found many times. This chain uses TRBV4-1 with TRBJ2-7; 8 positions match TRBD2. CDR1 is MGHRA, CDR2 YSYEKL, per germline. The J segment lost 3 bases and the V segment lost 1 base, leaving 11 bases of the junction unmatched. This CDR3 has 17 amino acids. The CDR3 protein is CASSQAPASGGFYEQYF. CDR3 nucleotide sequence: TGCGCCAGCAGCCAAGCGCCAGCGTCGGGAGGGTTCTACGAGCAGTACTTC.

This clone appeared many times. The chain is built from TRBV30 and TRBJ1-1; TRBD1 aligns across 7 bases. The CDR3 contains 15 residues. Germline assignment: CDR1 GTSNPN and CDR2 SVGIG (reference sequence). J gave up 3 bases and V 1 base, and 8 bases lay outside the gene matches. CDR3 coding DNA: TGTGCCTGGAGTGCTGAAGGGGGCAGGTACACTGAAGCTTTCTTT. It is translated as CAWSAEGGRYTEAFF.

This clone was observed many times. The J gene is TRBJ1-2, the V gene TRBV28, with TRBD1 matching 11 bases. This CDR3 spans 18 amino acids. Trimming removed 7 bases from V and 6 bases from J; junction bases left unmatched: 19. Germline V gene sequence: CDR1 MDHEN, CDR2 SYDVKM. CDR3 coding DNA: TGTGCCAGCACCTTTATGCTTAGTCGGGACAGGGGGTTGAATGGCTACACCTTC. This encodes CASTFMLSRDRGLNGYTF.

This clone was picked up many times. The chain recombines TRBV27 with TRBJ2-7; 9 bases align to TRBD1. Per germline, CDR1 MNHEY and CDR2 SMNVEV (reference sequence). With 5 bases clipped from V and 8 bases from J, the junction kept 4 bases outside the gene matches. This CDR3 region has 12 residues. Here the CDR3 reads CASSEQGAKQYF. CDR3 DNA sequence: TGTGCCAGCAGTGAACAGGGGGCGAAGCAGTACTTC.

This clone came up many times. The junction departs from germline at one end; a sequencing error may be responsible. The CDR3 loop reads CASSEGTGNYEQYF. The CDR3, as DNA: TGTGCCAGCAGCGAAGGGACAGGGAACTACGAGCAGTACTTC. The chain joins TRBV6-1 to TRBJ2-7; 9 bases are a match to TRBD1. The CDR3 has 14 amino acids. Germline CDR1 MNHNS, CDR2 SASEGT.

This clone was counted ten times or more. The rearrangement uses TRBV6-4 and TRBJ2-3, with TRBD2 as a possible D gene (7 bases). Per the germline V gene, CDR1 is MRHNA and CDR2 is SNTAGT. Trimming took 2 bases from V and 2 from J, leaving 8 bases between them. The CDR3 spans 14 residues. CDR3 DNA: TGTGCCAGCAGTGACGGGGGGGCCACAGATACGCAGTATTTT. Its translation is CASSDGGATDTQYF.

This clone was counted many times. V gene TRBV19 combines with J gene TRBJ1-2; D is unclear. The germline V gene has CDR1 LNHDA and CDR2 SQIVND (reference sequence). CDR3 size: 11 residues. Trimming pared 5 bases from V and 5 bases from J, leaving 6 bases between. CDR3 amino acids: CASSSGYGYTF. DNA of the CDR3: TGTGCCAGTAGTTCGGGGTATGGCTACACCTTC.

This clone was picked up many times. V usage is TRBV4-2 and J usage is TRBJ2-5, with 11 bases matching TRBD2. The CDR3 is made up of 17 amino acids. Germline values: CDR1 LGHNA, CDR2 YNFKEQ. The junction had 7 bases not matched to a gene; V was cut back by 0 bases and J by 4 bases. CDR3 sequence reads: CASSQEAIAGGRETQYF. Here the CDR3 DNA reads TGTGCCAGCAGCCAAGAGGCGATAGCGGGAGGGCGAGAGACCCAGTACTTC.

This clone was seen ten or more times. V is TRBV11-2 and J is TRBJ2-3; D remains unclear. The length of the CDR3 is 12 residues. Germline CDR1 is SGHAT and CDR2 is FQNNGV. Trimming left V 3 bases short and J 4 bases short, with 5 bases between. This CDR3 is CASSFLADTQYF. The CDR3 nucleotides are TGTGCCAGCAGCTTCTTAGCAGATACGCAGTATTTT.

This clone was found many times. The genes are TRBV4-2 and TRBJ2-4; TRBD2 matches at 7 bases. The junction had 3 bases not matched to a gene; V was cut back by 0 bases and J by 1 base. The CDR3 totals 16 residues. Germline V gene data show CDR1 as LGHNA and CDR2 as YNFKEQ. The CDR3 protein is CASSQDRGGAKNIQYF. The CDR3 nucleotides are TGTGCCAGCAGCCAAGATCGGGGAGGGGCCAAAAACATTCAGTACTTC.

This clone was counted many times. The V gene is TRBV13, the J gene TRBJ1-1; D gene uncertain. This CDR3 is 14 amino acids long. Germline CDR1 and CDR2: PRHDT and FYEKMQ (reference sequence). V shed 2 bases and J shed 0 bases, with 7 bases lying between them. This CDR3 is CASSLREMNTEAFF. CDR3 sequence (DNA): TGTGCCAGCAGCTTACGGGAAATGAACACTGAAGCTTTCTTT.

This clone showed up just a few times. The CDR3 sequence: CASSQALLETQYF. The CDR3, as DNA: TGTGCCAGCAGCCAAGCCCTACTAGAGACCCAGTACTTC. The chain has TRBV14 and TRBJ2-5; D is undetermined. There are 13 residues in the CDR3. Germline V gene sequence: CDR1 SGHDN, CDR2 FVKESK. V gave up 1 base and J gave up 4 bases, with 7 bases separating them.

This clone was detected many times. The V call is TRBV30, the J call TRBJ1-5; tentatively, D is TRBD1 (5 bases). V lost 4 bases, J lost 7 bases, and 17 bases lay in between. This CDR3 region has 14 residues. From germline, CDR1 is GTSNPN and CDR2 SVGIG (reference sequence). DNA of the CDR3: TGTGCCTGGAAATCCGGAGGGACGAAACAGCCCCAGCATTTT. It specifies CAWKSGGTKQPQHF.

The sample holds many counts of this clone. The J gene is TRBJ1-6, the V gene TRBV5-5; D is unresolved. Per the germline V gene, CDR1 is SGHKS and CDR2 is YYEKEE (reference sequence). The CDR3 totals 14 residues. Trimming stripped 4 bases from V and 4 bases from J, with 9 bases between. CDR3 DNA: TGTGCCAGCAGCATGGACCGGTATAATTCACCCCTCCACTTT. This codes for CASSMDRYNSPLHF.

The CDR3 is CASRRQAEAFF. CDR3 coding DNA: TGTGCCAGCAGAAGACAGGCCGAAGCTTTCTTT. V and J are TRBV6-1 and TRBJ1-1; possibly TRBD1 for D (6 bases). The CDR3 is 11 residues long. In germline, CDR1 is MNHNS, CDR2 SASEGT. The V end was cut by 6 bases, the J end by 8 bases, with 10 bases between.

This clone was seen ten or more times. This chain uses TRBV10-3 with TRBJ1-2; possible D gene TRBD1, 5 bases. Germline assignment: CDR1 ENHRY and CDR2 SYGVKD. Trimming removed 6 bases at V and 1 base at J, with 9 bases between. The CDR3 runs to 13 residues. CDR3 sequence (DNA): TGTGCCATCAGGACAGACAATAACTATGGCTACACCTTC. Encoded protein: CAIRTDNNYGYTF.

This clone was seen ten or more times. The chain couples TRBV29-1 to TRBJ1-5, with D uncertain. CDR1 is SQVTM and CDR2 is ANQGSEA in the germline V gene. The V gene lost 3 bases and the J gene lost 2 bases, with 14 bases spanning the gap. The CDR3 length is 15 residues. The CDR3 nucleotides read TGCAGCGTTGATATTCAACCTAGGCGCAATCAGCCCCAGCATTTT. Translating it yields CSVDIQPRRNQPQHF.